The rows below give T cell receptor beta chains drawn from one sample of a study of blood T cells in healthy people across ages. A single record per CDR3 protein comes from TCRdb applying MiXCR to the 5' RACE reads. The table shows about 780,000 distinct CDR3 sequences, with 62% occurring only once. Sequencing used blood. The source of these receptors is a man aged 25-45 years in good health. The CDR3 runs from the conserved cysteine through the conserved F or W. A D gene is named only where the DNA matches it firmly. Rows may omit the clone size; those that give it use once, few, many or a size class.

clone_size,v_call,d_call,j_call,cdr3_aa,cdr3_nt
NA,TRBV7-8,TRBD1,TRBJ2-1,CASSPQGQTDYNEQFF,TGTGCCAGCAGCCCCCAGGGACAGACAGATTACAATGAGCAGTTCTTC
NA,TRBV27,NA,TRBJ1-6,CASSLWSRGSNNSPLHF,TGTGCCAGCAGTTTATGGTCCAGGGGATCTAATAATTCACCCCTCCACTTT
few,TRBV5-1,NA,TRBJ2-7,CASSLVAESHEQYF,TGCGCCAGCAGCTTGGTTGCGGAATCGCACGAGCAGTACTTC
NA,TRBV7-6,NA,TRBJ2-2,CASSLVLGDGELFF,TGTGCCAGCAGCTTAGTTCTAGGGGACGGGGAGCTGTTTTTT
few,TRBV20-1,NA,TRBJ2-1,CSASTGTAKEQFF,TGCAGTGCTAGTACCGGGACGGCCAAGGAGCAGTTCTTC
NA,TRBV9,NA,TRBJ2-1,CASSVGRGQFSYNEQFF,TGTGCCAGCAGCGTAGGAAGGGGTCAATTCTCCTACAATGAGCAGTTCTTC
NA,TRBV4-2,NA,TRBJ2-3,CASSQAGPLSTDTQYF,TGTGCCAGCAGCCAAGCGGGGCCCCTTAGCACAGATACGCAGTATTTT
NA,TRBV4-3,TRBD1,TRBJ2-2,CASSQDTGTGGRTGELFF,TGCGCCAGCAGCCAAGATACCGGGACAGGGGGGCGAACCGGGGAGCTGTTTTTT
NA,TRBV20-1,NA,TRBJ2-7,CSAMRSGGSPYEQYF,TGCAGTGCTATGAGGTCCGGGGGAAGTCCCTACGAGCAGTACTTC
few,TRBV5-1,NA,TRBJ2-5,CASSRNDGQQETQYF,TGCGCCAGCAGCCGAAACGATGGACAGCAAGAGACCCAGTACTTC
NA,TRBV7-8,NA,TRBJ2-1,CASSPQSSYNEQFF,TGTGCCAGCAGCCCCCAGAGCTCCTACAATGAGCAGTTCTTC
once,TRBV24-1,TRBD1,TRBJ1-5,CATSETDRGGQPQHF,TGTGCCACCAGTGAGACTGACAGGGGTGGTCAGCCCCAGCATTTT
few,TRBV6-1,NA,TRBJ2-1,CASSTRPYNEQFF,TGTGCCAGCAGTACTCGTCCCTACAATGAGCAGTTCTTC
NA,TRBV20-1,TRBD2,TRBJ2-1,CSARRGLAGTNEQFF,TGCAGTGCTAGACGGGGACTAGCGGGAACCAATGAGCAGTTCTTC
once,TRBV28,NA,TRBJ1-4,CASRTTGFNEKLFF,TGTGCCAGCAGAACAACAGGATTTAATGAAAAACTGTTTTTT
NA,TRBV6-5,NA,TRBJ1-2,CASSYLVSSDGYTF,TGTGCCAGCAGTTACCTTGTAAGTTCCGATGGCTACACCTTC